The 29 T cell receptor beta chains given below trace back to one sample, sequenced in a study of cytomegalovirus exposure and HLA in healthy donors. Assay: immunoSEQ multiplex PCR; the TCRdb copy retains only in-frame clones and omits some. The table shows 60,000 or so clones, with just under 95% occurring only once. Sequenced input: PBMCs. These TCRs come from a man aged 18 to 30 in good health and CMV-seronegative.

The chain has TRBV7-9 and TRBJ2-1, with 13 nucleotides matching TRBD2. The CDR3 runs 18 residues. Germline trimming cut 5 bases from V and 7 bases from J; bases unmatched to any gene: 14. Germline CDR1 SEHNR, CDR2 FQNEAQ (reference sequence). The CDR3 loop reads CASSLYSGLAGRKNEQFF. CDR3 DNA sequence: TGTGCCAGCAGCCTTTACTCGGGACTAGCGGGAAGGAAAAATGAGCAGTTCTTC.

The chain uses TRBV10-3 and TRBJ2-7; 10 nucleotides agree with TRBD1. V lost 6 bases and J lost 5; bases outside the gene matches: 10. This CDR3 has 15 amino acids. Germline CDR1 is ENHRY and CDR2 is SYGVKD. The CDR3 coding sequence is TGTGCCATCAGCCCCAGGACAGGGGGGTCGGACGAGCAGTACTTC. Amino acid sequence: CAISPRTGGSDEQYF.

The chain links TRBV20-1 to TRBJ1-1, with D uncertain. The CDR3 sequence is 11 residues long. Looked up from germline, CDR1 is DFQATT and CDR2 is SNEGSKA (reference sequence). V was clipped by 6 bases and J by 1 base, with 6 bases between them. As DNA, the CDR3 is TGCAGTGCATCAGGGAACACTGAAGCTTTCTTT. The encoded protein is CSASGNTEAFF.

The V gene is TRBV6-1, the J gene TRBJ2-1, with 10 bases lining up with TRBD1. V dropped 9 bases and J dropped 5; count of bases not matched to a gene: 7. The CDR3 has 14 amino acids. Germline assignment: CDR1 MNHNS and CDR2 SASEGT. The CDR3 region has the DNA TGTGCCAGTCGAGGGACAGGGGCTAACAATGAGCAGTTCTTC. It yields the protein CASRGTGANNEQFF.

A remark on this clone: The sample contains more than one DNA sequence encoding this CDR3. CDR3 sequence (DNA): TGTGCCAGCAGTCCAGGACAGGGGTACGAGCAGTACTTC. This encodes CASSPGQGYEQYF. V usage is TRBV27 and J usage is TRBJ2-7; 9 bases line up with TRBD1. Per germline, CDR1 MNHEY and CDR2 SMNVEV (reference sequence). There are 13 residues in the CDR3. After removal of 5 bases from V and 4 bases from J, the junction contained 3 bases not matched to a gene.

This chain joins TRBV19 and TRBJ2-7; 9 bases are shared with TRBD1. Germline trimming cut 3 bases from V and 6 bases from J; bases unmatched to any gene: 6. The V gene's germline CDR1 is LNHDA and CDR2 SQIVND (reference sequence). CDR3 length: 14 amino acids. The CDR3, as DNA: TGTGCCAGTAGTATGCTGGGACAGGGCTCCGAGCAGTACTTC. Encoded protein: CASSMLGQGSEQYF. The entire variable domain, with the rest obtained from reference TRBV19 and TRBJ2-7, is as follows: DGGITQSPKYLFRKEGQNVTLSCEQNLNHDAMYWYRQDPGQGLRLIYYSQIVNDFQKGDIAEGYSVSREKKESFPLTVTSAQKNPTAFYLCASSMLGQGSEQYFGPGTRLTVT.

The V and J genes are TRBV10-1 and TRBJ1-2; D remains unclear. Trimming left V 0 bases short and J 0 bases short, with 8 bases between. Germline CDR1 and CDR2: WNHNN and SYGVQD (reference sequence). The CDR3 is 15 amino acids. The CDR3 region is CASSESTGSNYGYTF. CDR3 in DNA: TGCGCCAGCAGTGAGTCAACGGGGTCTAACTATGGCTACACCTTC.

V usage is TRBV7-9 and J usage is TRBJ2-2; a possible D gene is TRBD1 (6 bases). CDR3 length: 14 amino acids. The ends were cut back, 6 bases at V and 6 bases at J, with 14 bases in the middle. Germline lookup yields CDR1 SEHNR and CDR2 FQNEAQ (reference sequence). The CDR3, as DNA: TGTGCCAGCAGTTACGAAACAGGGTCCGGGGAGCTGTTTTTT. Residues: CASSYETGSGELFF.

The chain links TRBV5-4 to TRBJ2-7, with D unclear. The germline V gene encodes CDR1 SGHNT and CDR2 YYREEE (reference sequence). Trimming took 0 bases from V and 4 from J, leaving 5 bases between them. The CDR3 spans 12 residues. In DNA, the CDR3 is TGTGCCAGCAGCTTGGACGAGTACGAGCAGTACTTC. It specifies CASSLDEYEQYF.

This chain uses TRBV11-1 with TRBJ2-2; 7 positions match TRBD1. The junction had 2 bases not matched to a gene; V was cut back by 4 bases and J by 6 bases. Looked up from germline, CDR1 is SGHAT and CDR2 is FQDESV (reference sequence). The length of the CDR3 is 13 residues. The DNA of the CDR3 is TGTGCCAGCAGCTCTACAGGGGCCGGGGAGCTGTTTTTT. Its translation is CASSSTGAGELFF. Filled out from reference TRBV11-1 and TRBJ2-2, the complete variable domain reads EAEVAQSPRYKITEKSQAVAFWCDPISGHATLYWYRQILGQGPELLVQFQDESVVDDSQLPKDRFSAERLKGVDSTLKIQPAELGDSAMYLCASSSTGAGELFFGEGSRLTVL.

The CDR3 reads CASSQTSGGTNTGELFF. Written as DNA, the CDR3 is TGTGCCAGCAGTCAGACTAGCGGGGGTACGAACACCGGGGAGCTGTTTTTT. The rearrangement joins TRBV27 to TRBJ2-2; 12 bases are a match to TRBD2. Trimming at V came to 5 bases and at J to 0 bases, leaving 4 bases not matched to a gene. In germline, CDR1 is MNHEY, CDR2 SMNVEV (reference sequence). The CDR3 sequence is 17 residues long.

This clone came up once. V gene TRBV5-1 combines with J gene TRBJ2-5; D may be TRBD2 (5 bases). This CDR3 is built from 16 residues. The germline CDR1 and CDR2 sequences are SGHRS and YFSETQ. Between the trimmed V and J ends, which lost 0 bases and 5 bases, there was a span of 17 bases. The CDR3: CASSLGSARGLETQYF. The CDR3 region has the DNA TGCGCCAGCAGCTTGGGATCAGCTAGAGGGTTGGAGACCCAGTACTTC.

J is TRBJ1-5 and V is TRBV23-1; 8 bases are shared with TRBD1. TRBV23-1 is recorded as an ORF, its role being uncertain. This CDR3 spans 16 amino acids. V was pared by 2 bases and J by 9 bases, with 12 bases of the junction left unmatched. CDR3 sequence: CASSQPWGTGEGPQHF. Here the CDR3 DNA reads TGCGCCAGCAGTCAACCGTGGGGGACAGGAGAAGGGCCCCAGCATTTT.

The CDR3 bases are TGTGCCACCAGCACCCGGGACAGATCACACGAGCAGTACTTC. This gives the protein CATSTRDRSHEQYF. The rearrangement links TRBV15 to TRBJ2-7; 7 nucleotides align to TRBD1. The CDR3 is made up of 14 amino acids. Germline V gene lookup returns CDR1 LNHNV and CDR2 YYDKDF (reference sequence). Unmatched junction bases numbered 8, after V lost 4 bases and J lost 5 bases.

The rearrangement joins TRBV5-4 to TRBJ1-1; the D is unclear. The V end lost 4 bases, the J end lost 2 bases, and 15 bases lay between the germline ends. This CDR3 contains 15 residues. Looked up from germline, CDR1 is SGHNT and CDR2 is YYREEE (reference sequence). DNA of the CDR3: TGTGCCAGCAGCCCTAGCACCGGGTTTAACACTGAAGCTTTCTTT. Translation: CASSPSTGFNTEAFF.

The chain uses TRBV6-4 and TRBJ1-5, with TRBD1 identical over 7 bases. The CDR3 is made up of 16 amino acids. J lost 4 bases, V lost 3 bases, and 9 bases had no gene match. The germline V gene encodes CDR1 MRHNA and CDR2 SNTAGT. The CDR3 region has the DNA TGTGCCAGCAGTGAGGAGGAGGGGGCTGGGAATCAGCCCCAGCATTTT. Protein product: CASSEEEGAGNQPQHF.

CDR3 in amino acids: CASSILAGPYEQYF. CDR3 nucleotides: TGTGCCAGCAGCATACTAGCGGGACCCTACGAGCAGTACTTC. This rearrangement joins TRBV11-2 to TRBJ2-7; 10 bases fit TRBD2. This CDR3 is built from 14 residues. The germline CDR1 and CDR2 sequences are SGHAT and FQNNGV. The V and J ends lost 5 bases and 2 bases, in that order; junction bases with no gene match: 3.

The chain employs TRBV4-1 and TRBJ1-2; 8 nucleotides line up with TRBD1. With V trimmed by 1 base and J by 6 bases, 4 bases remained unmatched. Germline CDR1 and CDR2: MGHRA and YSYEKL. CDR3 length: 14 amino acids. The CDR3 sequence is CASSQGDRSNGYTF. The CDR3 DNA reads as TGCGCCAGCAGCCAAGGGGACAGGTCCAATGGCTACACCTTC.

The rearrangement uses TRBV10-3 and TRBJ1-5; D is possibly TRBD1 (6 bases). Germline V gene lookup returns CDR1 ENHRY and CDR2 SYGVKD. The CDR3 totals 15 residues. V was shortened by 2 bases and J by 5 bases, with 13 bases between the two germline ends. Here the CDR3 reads CAISEGRGADQPQHF. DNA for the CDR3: TGTGCCATCAGTGAGGGGAGGGGGGCGGATCAGCCCCAGCATTTT.

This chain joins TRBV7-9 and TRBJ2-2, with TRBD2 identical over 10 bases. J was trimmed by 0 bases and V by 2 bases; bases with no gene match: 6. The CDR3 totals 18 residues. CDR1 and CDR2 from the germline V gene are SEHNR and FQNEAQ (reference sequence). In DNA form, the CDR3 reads TGTGCCAGCAGCTTAAACGTCCTAGCGGGAGCGAACACCGGGGAGCTGTTTTTT. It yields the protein CASSLNVLAGANTGELFF.

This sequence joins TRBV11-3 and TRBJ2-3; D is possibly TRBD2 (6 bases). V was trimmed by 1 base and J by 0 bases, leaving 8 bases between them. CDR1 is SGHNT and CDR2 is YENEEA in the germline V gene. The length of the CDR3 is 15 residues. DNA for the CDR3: TGTGCCAGCAGCTTAGGAAGCGGGAGCACAGATACGCAGTATTTT. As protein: CASSLGSGSTDTQYF.

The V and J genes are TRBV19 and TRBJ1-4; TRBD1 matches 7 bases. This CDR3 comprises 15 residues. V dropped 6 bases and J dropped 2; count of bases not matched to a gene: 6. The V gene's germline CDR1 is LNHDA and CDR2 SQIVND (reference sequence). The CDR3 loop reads CASSLQGGTNEKLFF. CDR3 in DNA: TGTGCCAGTAGCTTGCAGGGGGGCACTAATGAAAAACTGTTTTTT.

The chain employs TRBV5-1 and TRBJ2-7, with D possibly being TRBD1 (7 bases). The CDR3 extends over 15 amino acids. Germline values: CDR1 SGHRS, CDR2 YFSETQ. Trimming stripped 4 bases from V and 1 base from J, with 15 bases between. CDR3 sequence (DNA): TGCGCCAGCAGCCCCCAGGGGGGACGGTCCTACGAGCAGTACTTC. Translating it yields CASSPQGGRSYEQYF.

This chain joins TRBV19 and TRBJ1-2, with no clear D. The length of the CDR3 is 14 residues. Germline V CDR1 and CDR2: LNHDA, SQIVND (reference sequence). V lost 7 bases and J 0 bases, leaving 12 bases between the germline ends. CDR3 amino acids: CASTRAVTNYGYTF. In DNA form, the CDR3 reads TGTGCCAGTACCCGCGCGGTGACTAACTATGGCTACACCTTC.

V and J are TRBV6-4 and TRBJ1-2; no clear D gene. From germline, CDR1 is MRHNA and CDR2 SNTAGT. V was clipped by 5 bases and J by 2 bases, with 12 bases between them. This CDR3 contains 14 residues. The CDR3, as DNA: TGTGCCAGCAGTTCAAATCCAGGAAACTATGGCTACACCTTC. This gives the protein CASSSNPGNYGYTF.

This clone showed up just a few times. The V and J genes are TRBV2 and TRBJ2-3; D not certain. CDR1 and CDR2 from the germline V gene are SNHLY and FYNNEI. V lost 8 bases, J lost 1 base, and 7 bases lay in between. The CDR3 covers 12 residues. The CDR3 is CASSEGTDTQYF. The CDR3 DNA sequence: TGTGCCAGCTCCGAGGGCACAGATACGCAGTATTTT. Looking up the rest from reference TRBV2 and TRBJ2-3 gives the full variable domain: EPEVTQTPSHQVTQMGQEVILRCVPISNHLYFYWYRQILGQKVEFLVSFYNNEISEKSEIFDDQFSVERPDGSNFTLKIRSTKLEDSAMYFCASSEGTDTQYFGPGTRLTVL.

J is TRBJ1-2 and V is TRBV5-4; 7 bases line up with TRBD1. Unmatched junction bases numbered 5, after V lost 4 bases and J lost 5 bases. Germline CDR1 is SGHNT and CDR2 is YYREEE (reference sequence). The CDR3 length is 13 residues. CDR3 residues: CASSGDSVYGYTF. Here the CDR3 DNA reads TGTGCCAGCAGCGGGGACAGCGTATATGGCTACACCTTC.

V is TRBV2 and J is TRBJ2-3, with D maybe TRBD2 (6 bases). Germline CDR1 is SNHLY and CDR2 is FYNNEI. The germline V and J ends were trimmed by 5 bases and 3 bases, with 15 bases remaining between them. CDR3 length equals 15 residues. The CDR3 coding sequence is TGTGCCAGCAGTACTTACCCCGGGGGTACAGATACGCAGTATTTT. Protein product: CASSTYPGGTDTQYF.

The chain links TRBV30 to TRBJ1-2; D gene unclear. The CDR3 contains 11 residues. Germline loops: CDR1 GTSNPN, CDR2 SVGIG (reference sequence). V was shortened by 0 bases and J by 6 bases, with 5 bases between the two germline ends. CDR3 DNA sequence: TGTGCCTGGAGTGTAATAGATGGCTACACCTTC. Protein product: CAWSVIDGYTF.